Shown below are 13 T cell receptor beta chains from a single sample sequenced in a study of shared clonotypes between healthy human individuals. Here immunoSEQ multiplex PCR was the method, and the copy in TCRdb shows in-frame clones only, minus some. The sample shows 450,000 to 600,000 clones, around 80% of them seen only once. Sequencing was done on a sample of PBMCs. The receptors shown here come from a woman in her thirties or forties in good health. Some clones in this sample may be carry-over from other donors' samples.

This clone was seen only a few times. The chain employs TRBV5-4 and TRBJ2-7; TRBD1 is a possible D gene (5 bases). Trimming cost V 4 bases and J 2 bases, with 13 bases left between them. Germline CDR1 and CDR2: SGHNT and YYREEE (reference sequence). The CDR3 extends over 14 amino acids. The CDR3 here is CASSKFGAPYEQYF. In nucleotides, the CDR3 is TGTGCCAGCAGCAAGTTTGGGGCCCCCTACGAGCAGTACTTC.

This chain uses TRBV30 with TRBJ1-6; weak D call: TRBD1 (5 bases). Germline CDR1 reads GTSNPN; CDR2 reads SVGIG (reference sequence). This CDR3 is built from 13 residues. Between the trimmed V and J ends, which lost 8 bases and 4 bases, there was a span of 12 bases. The CDR3, as DNA: TGTGCCGGCTCAGAGGGGTATAATTCACCCCTCCACTTT. Protein product: CAGSEGYNSPLHF.

This clone was observed a few times. The J gene is TRBJ2-1, the V gene TRBV4-2; D is tentatively TRBD1 or TRBD2 (6 bases each). CDR3 length: 16 residues. The V and J ends lost 3 bases and 3 bases respectively, with 15 bases between them. Germline CDR1 and CDR2: LGHNA and YNFKEQ. Here the CDR3 reads CASSQNPGALYNEQFF. CDR3 coding DNA: TGTGCCAGCAGCCAGAACCCGGGGGCGCTCTACAATGAGCAGTTCTTC.

This clone was counted ten times or more. The chain links TRBV9 to TRBJ1-2, with 7 bases lining up with TRBD1. CDR3 length: 15 residues. V trimming: 0 bases; J trimming: 4 bases; junction bases outside the gene matches: 6. CDR1 is SGDLS and CDR2 is YYNGEE in the germline V gene. The CDR3 protein is CASSVAAGGRYGYTF. Written as DNA, the CDR3 is TGTGCCAGCAGCGTAGCGGCAGGGGGACGCTATGGCTACACCTTC. The entire variable domain, with the rest obtained from reference TRBV9 and TRBJ1-2, is as follows: DSGVTQTPKHLITATGQRVTLRCSPRSGDLSVYWYQQSLDQGLQFLIQYYNGEERAKGNILERFSAQQFPDLHSELNLSSLELGDSALYFCASSVAAGGRYGYTFGSGTRLTVV.

The V gene is TRBV19, the J gene TRBJ2-2; maybe TRBD2 (5 bases). V was shortened by 0 bases and J by 3 bases, with 11 bases between the two germline ends. CDR1 and CDR2 (germline): LNHDA, SQIVND (reference sequence). The CDR3 is made up of 16 amino acids. This CDR3 reads CASSIESSGYTGELFF. In DNA form, the CDR3 reads TGTGCCAGTAGTATAGAATCGTCGGGGTACACCGGGGAGCTGTTTTTT.

The CDR3 bases are TGTGCCAGTCATTATTCCGGTGGGGGTGGATCTAGTGGCTACACCTTC. The encoded protein is CASHYSGGGGSSGYTF. V is TRBV27 and J is TRBJ1-2; D perhaps matches TRBD1 (5 bases). CDR1 is MNHEY, CDR2 SMNVEV, per germline (reference sequence). This CDR3 is built from 16 residues. Trimming left V 9 bases short and J 7 bases short, with 27 bases between.

The chain is built from TRBV10-1 and TRBJ2-1; D call uncertain. The CDR3 sequence is 13 residues long. CDR1 WNHNN and CDR2 SYGVQD come from the germline V gene (reference sequence). V lost 3 bases to trimming and J lost 5 bases, with 8 bases between them. In nucleotides, the CDR3 is TGCGCCAGCAGTGAAGGACCGGACAATGAGCAGTTCTTC. Translating gives CASSEGPDNEQFF.

The chain has TRBV4-1 and TRBJ2-3, with TRBD2 identical over 14 bases. The J segment lost 4 bases and the V segment lost 0 bases, leaving 9 bases of the junction unmatched. Germline V CDR1 and CDR2: MGHRA, YSYEKL. CDR3 length equals 19 residues. The chain's CDR3 is CASSQDNLGLAGVSDTQYF. The DNA of the CDR3 is TGCGCCAGCAGCCAAGATAATCTGGGACTAGCGGGAGTATCAGATACGCAGTATTTT.

The chain links TRBV6-6 to TRBJ1-2; a weak D match, TRBD1 (6 bases). The V end lost 7 bases, the J end lost 4 bases, and 13 bases lay between the germline ends. CDR1 is MNHNY, CDR2 SVGAGI, per germline (reference sequence). This CDR3 comprises 13 residues. CDR3 sequence (DNA): TGTGCCAGCACCAGAGGGGGGCTCTATGGCTACACCTTC. It specifies CASTRGGLYGYTF.

The CDR3 nucleotides read TGTGCCAGCAGTTTATGGGGGAACTCTGGAAACACCATATATTTT. Residues: CASSLWGNSGNTIYF. V usage is TRBV28 and J usage is TRBJ1-3; D unclear. CDR1 is MDHEN and CDR2 is SYDVKM in the germline V gene. The CDR3 loop spans 15 amino acids. Trimming left V 0 bases short and J 0 bases short, with 6 bases between.

The J gene is TRBJ1-4, the V gene TRBV30; no clear D gene. Trimming cost V 1 base and J 8 bases, with 11 bases left between them. The CDR3 runs to 13 residues. The germline CDR1 and CDR2 sequences are GTSNPN and SVGIG (reference sequence). The CDR3 coding sequence is TGTGCCTGGAGTGCCGCGGGTTACGAAAAACTGTTTTTT. It yields the protein CAWSAAGYEKLFF.

The genes are TRBV7-2 and TRBJ2-3, with 10 bases fitting TRBD2. V trimming: 5 bases; J trimming: 2 bases; junction bases outside the gene matches: 7. Looked up from germline, CDR1 is SGHTA and CDR2 is FQGNSA. CDR3 size: 16 residues. CDR3 sequence reads: CASSPRTSGATDTQYF. The CDR3 region has the DNA TGTGCCAGCAGCCCAAGGACTAGCGGAGCCACAGATACGCAGTATTTT.

This chain joins TRBV27 and TRBJ2-7; TRBD1 might be the D (6 bases). Trimming shortened V by 0 bases and J by 5 bases, and 17 bases separated the two germline ends. Germline V gene sequence: CDR1 MNHEY, CDR2 SMNVEV (reference sequence). The CDR3 spans 16 residues. The CDR3 DNA reads TGTGCCAGCAGTTTATCTTCGAGCAGGGGATTCGACGAGCAGTACTTC. Translation gives CASSLSSSRGFDEQYF.